The T cell receptor (beta chain) under discussion was sequenced for a study of blood T cell repertoires in COVID-19. About the research overall: Researchers got acute and convalescent COVID-19 samples from the United States, Italy and Spain.

Seattle researchers signed up patients amid active infection and tracked them longitudinally. The CDR3 has 15 residues. Germline loops: CDR1 SGHAT, CDR2 FQNNGV. V was pared by 2 bases and J by 4 bases, with 12 bases between. As processed by the authors: Cell counts per sample came from amplifying reference gene primers. TCRdb's copy holds only in-frame clones and misses some; the assay was immunoSEQ multiplex PCR. Clone size and V and J calls were adopted from that table, with D and trimming inferred from the DNA. The sample consists of over 200,000 clones, more than 85% of them appearing once. The clonotype originates from a person between 18 and 35 years old with COVID-19, enrolled during active disease. Sequenced material: peripheral blood. The chain employs TRBV11-2 and TRBJ1-3; unclear D gene. The chain's CDR3 is CASSLRTVSGNTIYF. The CDR3 coding sequence is TGTGCCAGCAGCTTAAGAACAGTTTCAGGAAACACCATATATTTT.